Listed below are T cell receptor beta chains from one sample, sequenced in a study of cytotoxic CD8 clonotypes in ibrutinib-treated CLL. Sequencing used immunoSEQ multiplex PCR; TCRdb keeps in-frame clones, though not all of them. The sample includes 200,000 to 250,000 clones, 60% to 75% of them seen just once. The material was PBMCs, obtained after 24 months of ibrutinib treatment. Source of these receptors: a human donor with chronic lymphocytic leukemia. Both conserved end residues are trimmed from each CDR3.

J: TRBJ2-3
V: TRBV5-1
CDR3: ASSYTTGAFTTDTQY

J: TRBJ2-5
V: TRBV4-3
CDR3: ASSQGQGGETQY

J: TRBJ2-2
V: TRBV7-9
CDR3: ASSWEAGELF

J: TRBJ2-7
V: TRBV5-5
CDR3: ASSRDSGSIYEQY

J: TRBJ1-5
V: TRBV9
CDR3: ASSPWAGLDQPQH

J: TRBJ2-7
V: TRBV6-5
CDR3: ASRPRTGAFYEQY

J: TRBJ1-3
V: TRBV9
CDR3: ASSVDRAGNTIY

J: TRBJ2-5
V: TRBV5-1
CDR3: ASSGQETQY

J: TRBJ2-7
V: TRBV6-5
CDR3: ASSYSIPIGEQY

J: TRBJ2-4
V: TRBV19
CDR3: ASSIDGPSGDIQY

J: TRBJ2-7
V: TRBV4-3
CDR3: ASSQAVLAGISYEQY

J: TRBJ2-7
V: TRBV6-1
CDR3: ASSRGADFSYEQY

J: TRBJ2-2
V: TRBV19
CDR3: ASSMGQDTGELF

J: TRBJ2-5
V: TRBV7-8
CDR3: ASSLGDKGETQY

J: TRBJ1-3
V: TRBV28
CDR3: ASRSGQGFFGNTIY

J: TRBJ2-1
V: TRBV5-8
CDR3: ASSLIRVDYNEQF

J: TRBJ2-7
V: TRBV6-5
CDR3: ASSPSGTHEQY

J: TRBJ2-7
V: TRBV6-5
CDR3: ASSYASAATYEQY

J: TRBJ1-2
V: TRBV4-2
CDR3: ASSQVGQGNGYT

J: TRBJ1-3
V: TRBV27
CDR3: ASSQNRDRANTIY

J: TRBJ2-1
V: TRBV29-1
CDR3: SVLRTSKGNEQF

J: TRBJ1-1
V: TRBV9
CDR3: ASSVLGNTEAF

J: TRBJ2-3
V: TRBV9
CDR3: ASSGPSGTTDTQY

J: TRBJ1-2
V: TRBV29-1
CDR3: SARHDYGYT

J: TRBJ1-2
V: TRBV30
CDR3: AWSVVGGYT

J: TRBJ2-1
V: TRBV11-3
CDR3: ASSLDRTSGRSYNEQF

J: TRBJ1-5
V: TRBV5-1
CDR3: ASSLVGGNQPQH

J: TRBJ1-2
V: TRBV10-3
CDR3: AISEESYGYT

J: TRBJ2-6
V: TRBV5-1
CDR3: ASSRTDGANVLT

J: TRBJ1-1
V: TRBV18
CDR3: ASSDAGTGAF

J: TRBJ2-3
V: TRBV20-1
CDR3: SARKTDTQY

J: TRBJ1-1
V: TRBV9
CDR3: ASSRLNTEAF

J: TRBJ2-7
V: TRBV28
CDR3: ASSLEGGSSYEQY

J: TRBJ2-7
V: TRBV6-6
CDR3: ASRNLDDSSYEQY

J: TRBJ2-3
V: TRBV2
CDR3: ARSGTSGRARADTQY

J: TRBJ2-7
V: TRBV28
CDR3: ASSLRDWTGAYEQY

J: TRBJ2-7
V: TRBV18
CDR3: ASSPGQGSHYEQY

J: TRBJ1-4
V: TRBV6-5
CDR3: ASSYVATAGEKLF

J: TRBJ2-3
V: TRBV5-6
CDR3: ASSPGQGKTSDTQY

J: TRBJ2-6
V: TRBV28
CDR3: ASSLWKGSGANVLT

J: TRBJ2-7
V: TRBV5-1
CDR3: ASSSRVAASYEQY

J: TRBJ2-5
V: TRBV9
CDR3: ASSATSGPQETQY

J: TRBJ2-5
V: TRBV7-2
CDR3: ASSSGGTSVHGTQY

J: TRBJ1-2
V: TRBV6-6
CDR3: ASSYPTDYGYT

J: TRBJ1-5
V: TRBV6-5
CDR3: ASSYSRGNNQPQH